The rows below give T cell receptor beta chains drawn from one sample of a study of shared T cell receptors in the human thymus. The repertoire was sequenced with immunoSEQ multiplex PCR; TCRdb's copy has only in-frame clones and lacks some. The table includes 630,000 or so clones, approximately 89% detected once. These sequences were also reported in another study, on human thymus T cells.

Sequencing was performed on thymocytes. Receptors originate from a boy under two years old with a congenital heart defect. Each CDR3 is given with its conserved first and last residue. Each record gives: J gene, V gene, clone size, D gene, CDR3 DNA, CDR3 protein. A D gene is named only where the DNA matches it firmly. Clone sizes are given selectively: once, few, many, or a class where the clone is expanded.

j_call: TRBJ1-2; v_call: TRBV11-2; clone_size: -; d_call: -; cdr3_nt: TGTGCCAGCAGCTTAGGATTTCGGGGAGACTATGGCTACACCTTC; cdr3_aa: CASSLGFRGDYGYTF
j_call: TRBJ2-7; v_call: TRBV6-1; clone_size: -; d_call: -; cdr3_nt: TGTGCCAGCAGTGAACCTAGTCAGACAGCACACTACGAGCAGTACTTC; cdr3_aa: CASSEPSQTAHYEQYF
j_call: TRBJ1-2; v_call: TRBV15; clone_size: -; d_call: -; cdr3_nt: TGTGCCACCAGCAGAGCCCCTTGGGCTGACTACACCTTC; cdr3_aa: CATSRAPWADYTF
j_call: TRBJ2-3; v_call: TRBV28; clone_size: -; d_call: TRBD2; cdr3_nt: TGTGCCAGCAGCCCGACTCCCTTGGAGCGGGGCAAGCCTGAGGGGCAGTATTTT; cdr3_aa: CASSPTPLERGKPEGQYF
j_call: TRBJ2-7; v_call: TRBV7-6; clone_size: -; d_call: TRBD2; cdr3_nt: TGTGCCAGCAGCTTACTAGCGGGAAAAAACGAGCAGTACTTC; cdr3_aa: CASSLLAGKNEQYF
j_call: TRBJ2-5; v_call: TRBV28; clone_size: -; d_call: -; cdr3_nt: TGTGCCAGCAAGAAACCACAGAACCAAGAGACCCAGTACTTC; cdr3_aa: CASKKPQNQETQYF
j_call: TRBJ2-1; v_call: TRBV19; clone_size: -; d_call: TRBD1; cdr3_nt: TGTGCCAGTACCCCCGGGACAGGGCCCTCCAATGAGCAGTTCTTC; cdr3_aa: CASTPGTGPSNEQFF
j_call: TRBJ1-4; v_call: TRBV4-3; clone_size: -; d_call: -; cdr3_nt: TGCGCCAGCAGCCCCCGGGAGCAGGGTCTCCGAGAAAAACTGTTTTTT; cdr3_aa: CASSPREQGLREKLFF
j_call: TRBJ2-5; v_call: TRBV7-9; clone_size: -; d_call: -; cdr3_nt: TGTGCCAGCAGCCCGAGTCTCAGGGGCCTCCAAGAGACCCAGTACTTC; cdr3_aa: CASSPSLRGLQETQYF
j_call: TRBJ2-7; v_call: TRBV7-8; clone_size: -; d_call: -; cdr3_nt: TGTGCCAGCAGCCCGACTCGGCGAGGAGAGCAGTACTTC; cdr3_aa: CASSPTRRGEQYF
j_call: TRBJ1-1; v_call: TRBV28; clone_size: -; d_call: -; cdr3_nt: TGTGCCAGCAGTAGACAGTCGAACGCGAACACTGAAGCTTTCTTT; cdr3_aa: CASSRQSNANTEAFF
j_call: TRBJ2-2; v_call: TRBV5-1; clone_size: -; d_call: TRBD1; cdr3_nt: TGCGCCAGCAGCTTGGCGGGACAGGGCTACACCGGGGAGCTGTTTTTT; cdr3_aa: CASSLAGQGYTGELFF
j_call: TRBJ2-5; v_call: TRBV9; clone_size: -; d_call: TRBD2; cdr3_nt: TGTGCCAGCAGCGTAAGAGGCTTGGCGGGGGAAGAGACCCAGTACTTC; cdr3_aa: CASSVRGLAGEETQYF
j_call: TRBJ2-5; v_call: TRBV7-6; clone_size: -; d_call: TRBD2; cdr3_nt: TGTGCCAGCAGCTCGACTAGCCCTACGAAGCAGTACTTC; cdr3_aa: CASSSTSPTKQYF
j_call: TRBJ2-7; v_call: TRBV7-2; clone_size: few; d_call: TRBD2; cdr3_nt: TGTGCCAGCAGCCCGGGGACTAGCGACGAGCAGTACTTC; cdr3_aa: CASSPGTSDEQYF
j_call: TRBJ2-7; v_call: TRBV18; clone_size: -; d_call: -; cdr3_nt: TGTGCCAGCTCATTCTGGCGGGACTCCTACGAGCAGTACTTC; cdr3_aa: CASSFWRDSYEQYF
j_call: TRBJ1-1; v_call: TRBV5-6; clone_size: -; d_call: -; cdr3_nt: TGTGCCAGCAGCTTGGATCCAGACTCCGGCACTGAAGCTTTCTTT; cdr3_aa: CASSLDPDSGTEAFF
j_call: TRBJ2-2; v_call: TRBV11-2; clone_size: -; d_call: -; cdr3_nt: TGTGCCAGCAGCTTCTTGGTAGGGGCGGACACCGGGGAGCTGTTTTTT; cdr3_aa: CASSFLVGADTGELFF
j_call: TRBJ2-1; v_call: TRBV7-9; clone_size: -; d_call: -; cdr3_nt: TGTGCCAGCAGCCCGTCCACTAGTGTCTGGGAGCAGTTCTTC; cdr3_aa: CASSPSTSVWEQFF
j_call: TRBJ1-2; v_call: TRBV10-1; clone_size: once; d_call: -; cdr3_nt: TGCGCCAGAACAGGTAACTATGGCTACACCTTC; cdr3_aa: CARTGNYGYTF
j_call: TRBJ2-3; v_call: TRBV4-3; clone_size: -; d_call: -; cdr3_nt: TGCGCCAGCAGCCAAGAGACAGGCACAGATACGCAGTATTTT; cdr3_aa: CASSQETGTDTQYF
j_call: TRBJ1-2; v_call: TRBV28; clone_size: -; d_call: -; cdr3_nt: TGTGCCAGCAGTTCCCGCTATGGCTACACCTTC; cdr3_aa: CASSSRYGYTF
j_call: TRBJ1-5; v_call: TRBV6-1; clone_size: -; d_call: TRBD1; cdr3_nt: TGTGCCAGCAGTGACTTCCAGGGGGAGTATCAGCCCCAGCATTTT; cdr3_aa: CASSDFQGEYQPQHF
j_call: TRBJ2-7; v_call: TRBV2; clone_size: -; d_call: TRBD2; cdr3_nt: TGTGCCAGCAGTCCAGCGGGGGCCTACGAGCAGTACTTC; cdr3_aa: CASSPAGAYEQYF
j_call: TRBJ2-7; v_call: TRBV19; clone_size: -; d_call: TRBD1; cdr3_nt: TGTGCCAGTAGTAAAGGGGCCCCGGGACAGGGGATCGGATACGAGCAGTACTTC; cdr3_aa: CASSKGAPGQGIGYEQYF
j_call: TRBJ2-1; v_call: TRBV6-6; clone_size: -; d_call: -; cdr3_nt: TGTGCCAGCAGTTACTCCGGCTCAGGTGAGCAGTTCTTC; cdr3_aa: CASSYSGSGEQFF
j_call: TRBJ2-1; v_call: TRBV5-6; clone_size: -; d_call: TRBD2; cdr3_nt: TGTGCCAGCAGCTTGCTGCTAGCGGGGGGCCTTAGCTCCTACAATGAGCAGTTCTTC; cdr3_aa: CASSLLLAGGLSSYNEQFF
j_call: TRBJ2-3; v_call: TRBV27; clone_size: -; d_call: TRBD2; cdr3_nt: TGTGCCAGCAGTTGGGGACTAGCGGGAGAGGCCCCAGATACGCAGTATTTT; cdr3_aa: CASSWGLAGEAPDTQYF
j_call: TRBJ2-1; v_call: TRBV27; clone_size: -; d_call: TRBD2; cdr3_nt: TGTGCCAGCAGTAGGGGACTAGCGGGAGGGCCGGAGTTCTTC; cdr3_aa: CASSRGLAGGPEFF
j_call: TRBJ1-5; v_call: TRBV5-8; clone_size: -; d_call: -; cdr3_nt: TGTGCCAGCAGCCCTACAGGGATGTATAGCAATCAGCCCCAGCATTTT; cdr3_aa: CASSPTGMYSNQPQHF
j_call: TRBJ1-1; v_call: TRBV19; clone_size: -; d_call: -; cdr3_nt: TGTGCCAGTAGTGTGACAGGAAGGAGGTTTGAAGCTTTCTTT; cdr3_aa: CASSVTGRRFEAFF
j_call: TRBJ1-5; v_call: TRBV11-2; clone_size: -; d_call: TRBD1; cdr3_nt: TGTGCCAGCAGCTCTTGGACAGGGGGAGTAAGTCAGCCCCAGCATTTT; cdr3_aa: CASSSWTGGVSQPQHF
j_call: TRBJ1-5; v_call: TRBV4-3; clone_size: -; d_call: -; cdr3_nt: TGCGCCAGCAGCCAATACCGAAGACTAAATCAGCCCCAGCATTTT; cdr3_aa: CASSQYRRLNQPQHF
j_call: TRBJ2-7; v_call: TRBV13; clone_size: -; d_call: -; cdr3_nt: TGTGCCAGCAGCTTACGACAGGATGGCTACGAGCAGTACTTC; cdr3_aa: CASSLRQDGYEQYF
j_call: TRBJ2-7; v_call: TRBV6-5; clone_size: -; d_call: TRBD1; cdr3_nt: TGTGCCAGCAGCCGACAGGGGCTCTACGAGCAGTACTTC; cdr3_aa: CASSRQGLYEQYF
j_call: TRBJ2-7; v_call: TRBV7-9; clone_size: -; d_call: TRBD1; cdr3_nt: TGTGCCAGCACAAAAATAACCGGGACAGGGGACTCCTACGAGCAGTACTTC; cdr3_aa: CASTKITGTGDSYEQYF
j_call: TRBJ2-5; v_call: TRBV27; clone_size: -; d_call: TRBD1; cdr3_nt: TGTGCCAGCAGTTCAAGGGGGACAGGCTCCACTCCCAGCCAAGAGACCCAGTACTTC; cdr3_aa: CASSSRGTGSTPSQETQYF
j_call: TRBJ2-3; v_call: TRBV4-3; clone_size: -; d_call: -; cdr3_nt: TGCGCCAGCAGCCAGATACCCGGGACTCTGCGAGGCCACACAGATACGCAGTATTTT; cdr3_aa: CASSQIPGTLRGHTDTQYF
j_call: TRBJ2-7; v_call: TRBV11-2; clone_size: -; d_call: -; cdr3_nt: TGTGCCAGCAGCTTATCAACAGACGATTACGAGCAGTACTTC; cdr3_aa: CASSLSTDDYEQYF
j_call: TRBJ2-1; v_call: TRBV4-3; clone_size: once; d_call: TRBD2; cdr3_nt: TGCGCCAGCAGCCAAGAACCCCCAACTAGCGGGAGGGGCCACAATGAGCAGTTCTTC; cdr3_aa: CASSQEPPTSGRGHNEQFF
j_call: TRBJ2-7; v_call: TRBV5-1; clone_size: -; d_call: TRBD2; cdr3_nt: TGCGCCAGCACCCCCGGGGAGCGGGAGGGCGTTGTGTCCTACGAGCAGTACTTC; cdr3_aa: CASTPGEREGVVSYEQYF
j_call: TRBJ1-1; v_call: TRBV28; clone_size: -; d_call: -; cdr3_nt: TGTGCCAGCAGTTTTGACAGGATGAACACTGAAGCTTTCTTT; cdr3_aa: CASSFDRMNTEAFF
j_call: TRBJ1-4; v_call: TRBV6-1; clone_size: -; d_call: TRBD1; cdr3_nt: TGTGCCAGCAGTGAAGCGGGGACAGTTGCAACTAATGAAAAACTGTTTTTT; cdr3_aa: CASSEAGTVATNEKLFF
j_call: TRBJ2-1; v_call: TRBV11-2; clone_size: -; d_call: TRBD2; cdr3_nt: TGTGCCAGCAGCCCGGGGACTAGCGGGAGATCCTACAATGAGCAGTTCTTC; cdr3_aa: CASSPGTSGRSYNEQFF
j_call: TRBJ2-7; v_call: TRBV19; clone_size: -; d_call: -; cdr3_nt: TGTGCCAGTAGTTCGACGGTGCGGGACGATAACTACTCCTACGAGCAGTACTTC; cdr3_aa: CASSSTVRDDNYSYEQYF
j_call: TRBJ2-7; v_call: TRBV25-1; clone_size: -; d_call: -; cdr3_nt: TGTGCCAGCAGTGAATCGTTACCCCAGCGGCCCGAGCAGTACTTC; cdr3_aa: CASSESLPQRPEQYF
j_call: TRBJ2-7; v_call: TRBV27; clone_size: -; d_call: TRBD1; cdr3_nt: TGTGCCAGCAGCCTACTAGGACAGGGGGCTTCTAGGGAGCAGTACTTC; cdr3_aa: CASSLLGQGASREQYF
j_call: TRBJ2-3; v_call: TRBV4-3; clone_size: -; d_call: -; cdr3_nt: TGCGCCAGCAGCCAAGATGGGAGAGCGACAGATACGCAGTATTTT; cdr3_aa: CASSQDGRATDTQYF
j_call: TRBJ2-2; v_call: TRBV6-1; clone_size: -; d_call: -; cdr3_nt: TGTGCCAGCAGTGTGTTACGGTCGAACACCGGGGAGCTGTTTTTT; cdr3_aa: CASSVLRSNTGELFF
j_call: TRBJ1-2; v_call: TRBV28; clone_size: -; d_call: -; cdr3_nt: TGTGCCAGCAGTTTAGGCGCTTTGGAGGGATCCTATGGCTACACCTTC; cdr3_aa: CASSLGALEGSYGYTF
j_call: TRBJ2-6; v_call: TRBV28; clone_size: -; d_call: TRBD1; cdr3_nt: TGTGCCAGCAGTTTCTCCCAGGGGGCTGGGGCCAACGTCCTGACTTTC; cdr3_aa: CASSFSQGAGANVLTF
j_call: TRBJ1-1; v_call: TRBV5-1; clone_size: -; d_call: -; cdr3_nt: TGCGCCAGCAGCTTGAAGGGCGGGGGGACTGAAGCTTTCTTT; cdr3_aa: CASSLKGGGTEAFF
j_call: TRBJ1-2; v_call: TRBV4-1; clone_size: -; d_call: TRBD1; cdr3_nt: TGCGCCAGCAGCCATGGGGACAGTAAGCTTGGCTACACCTTC; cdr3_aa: CASSHGDSKLGYTF